This T cell receptor (beta chain) was captured in a study of shared clonotypes between healthy human individuals. Findings and caveats of the study: How much donors shared clonotypes was expected to be affected by sequencing depth. Apart from blood, nothing was sampled; tissue repertoires likely differ.

Remarks on this clone: Its matching antigen is unknown.

CD45RO-negative, CCR7-selected cells formed the naive CD8 fraction, which excluded terminally differentiated effector memory CD45RA+ cells. All the donors were Caucasian adults who lived in Nashville, Tennessee. Germline V lookup: CDR1 SGDLS, CDR2 YYNGEE. The CDR3 is made up of 15 amino acids. Trimming removed 6 bases from V and 0 bases from J, with 14 bases in between. About 30,000 T cell genomes (approximately 190 ng DNA) went into each sorted-subset replicate. Only in-frame clones appear in the TCRdb table, and some are missing; sequencing was by immunoSEQ multiplex PCR. The table includes some 580,000 clones, 98% detected once.

V usage is TRBV9 and J usage is TRBJ2-3, with a tentative D call TRBD1 (6 bases). The clonotype was recovered from a man aged 25-45 years in good health. The material sequenced was naive CD8+ T cells sorted from blood. The DNA of the CDR3 is TGTGCCAGCACCCGAGGGGGTGGAAGCACAGATACGCAGTATTTT. Its translation: CASTRGGGSTDTQYF. The variable domain in full, with the rest retrieved from reference TRBV9 and TRBJ2-3, is DSGVTQTPKHLITATGQRVTLRCSPRSGDLSVYWYQQSLDQGLQFLIQYYNGEERAKGNILERFSAQQFPDLHSELNLSSLELGDSALYFCASTRGGGSTDTQYFGPGTRLTVL.